The sequence of this T cell receptor (beta chain) was determined in a study of blood T cell repertoires in COVID-19. Study information: There were acute and convalescent COVID-19 samples, and they came from the United States, Italy and Spain.

Study processing details: Amplifying reference gene primers gave estimates of nucleated cell counts. TCRdb keeps only in-frame clones here, not all; method: immunoSEQ multiplex PCR. V, J and clone size are those of that table, while D and trimming were read from the DNA. The sample includes 250,000 to 300,000 clones, roughly 87% of them seen just once. The V and J ends lost 4 bases and 0 bases, in that order; junction bases with no gene match: 9. The CDR3 loop spans 18 amino acids. CDR1 is MNHNS and CDR2 is SASEGT in the germline V gene. The J gene is TRBJ1-3, the V gene TRBV6-1, with 10 bases lining up with TRBD1. This receptor was taken from a woman aged 25 to 39 who had recovered from COVID-19. The source material was PBMCs or T cells enriched from blood (not recorded which). CDR3 DNA sequence: TGTGCCAGCAGTGCCCGGACAGGGGGGCCCGCCTCTGGAAACACCATATATTTT. This codes for CASSARTGGPASGNTIYF.